This TCR beta chain stems from a study of T cells after yellow fever vaccination. The V gene's germline CDR1 is MNHEY and CDR2 SMNVEV (reference sequence). Trimming took off 8 bases at V and 7 bases at J, with 15 bases between the two ends. This CDR3 has 13 amino acids. They built TCR cDNA with 5'RACE template switching, a step that put in a universal primer site and UMIs. TCRdb used MiXCR to reprocess the 5' RACE reads, holding one entry per CDR3 protein. Among 300,000 to 400,000 distinct CDR3 sequences listed, 7% to 10% were seen once. The TCR comes from a man aged 18 to 29 who received the YFV17D yellow fever vaccine. Sequences were derived from PBMCs, sampled roughly seven weeks after the first yellow fever vaccination. The J gene is TRBJ2-1, the V gene TRBV27; D uncertain. The CDR3 spells CASGFSSMNEQFF. CDR3 nucleotides: TGTGCCAGCGGCTTTTCCTCCATGAATGAGCAGTTCTTC.